This T cell receptor (beta chain) emerged from a study of T cell responses to AZD1222 COVID-19 vaccine. Repertoires were generated with immunoSEQ multiplex PCR, while TCRdb's copy carries only in-frame clones and drops some. The sample lists about 76,000 clones, 60% to 85% occurring once. Per germline, CDR1 SEHNR and CDR2 FQNEAQ (reference sequence). Between the trimmed V and J ends, which lost 5 bases and 8 bases, there was a span of 12 bases. This CDR3 is built from 12 residues. This chain links TRBV7-9 with TRBJ1-1, with D uncertain. Sequenced here: peripheral blood, sampled 28 days after the second dose of the MenACWY control vaccine. The receptor was isolated from an adult who received the MenACWY meningococcal vaccine as a control. This chain's CDR3 is CASSPGANEAFF. The CDR3, as DNA: TGTGCCAGCAGCCCAGGCGCAAACGAAGCTTTCTTT.